Listed here are 6 T cell receptor beta chains from one sample, sequenced in a study of CD8+CD57+ T cells in acquired aplastic anemia. Researchers used genomic DNA as the template to profile TCR beta VDJ and CDR3. TCRdb itself ran the reads through MiXCR, one entry per CDR3 protein. This table holds over 150,000 distinct CDR3 sequences, 71% found once. Patients who underwent sequencing had shown CD8+CD57+ cell expansion by flow cytometry. Sequencing was done on a sample of sorted CD4+, CD8+, or CD8+CD57+ T cells (not recorded which) from PBMCs. These TCRs come from a human donor with aplastic anemia.

This clonotype showed up just a few times. The chain has TRBV19 and TRBJ1-2; D is unresolved. Between the trimmed V and J ends, which lost 8 bases and 1 base, there was a span of 11 bases. CDR3 length: 13 residues. Per germline, CDR1 LNHDA and CDR2 SQIVND (reference sequence). The CDR3 region has the DNA TGTGCCAGTTGGGAGGACCGTAACTATGGCTACACCTTC. Translation: CASWEDRNYGYTF.

This clonotype was counted many times. The chain couples TRBV9 to TRBJ1-5; 11 bases are shared with TRBD1. The CDR3 is made up of 17 amino acids. Germline trimming cut 3 bases from V and 1 base from J; bases unmatched to any gene: 6. The germline V gene has CDR1 SGDLS and CDR2 YYNGEE. CDR3 in amino acids: CASSAGQGAGSNQPQHF. The CDR3 DNA reads TGTGCCAGCAGCGCCGGACAGGGGGCGGGCAGCAATCAGCCCCAGCATTTT. Variable domain in full (rest from reference TRBV9 and TRBJ1-5): DSGVTQTPKHLITATGQRVTLRCSPRSGDLSVYWYQQSLDQGLQFLIQYYNGEERAKGNILERFSAQQFPDLHSELNLSSLELGDSALYFCASSAGQGAGSNQPQHFGDGTRLSIL.

The V and J genes are TRBV20-1 and TRBJ1-1, with a weak D call TRBD1 (5 bases). This CDR3 spans 16 amino acids. The germline V and J ends were trimmed by 0 bases and 3 bases, with 17 bases remaining between them. Germline V gene sequence: CDR1 DFQATT, CDR2 SNEGSKA (reference sequence). This CDR3 is CSARDSVGGEHTEAFF. DNA of the CDR3: TGCAGTGCTAGAGATTCCGTTGGGGGGGAGCACACTGAAGCTTTCTTT.

The sample holds many counts of this clonotype. The chain carries TRBV7-8 and TRBJ2-1; 11 bases agree with TRBD2. With 5 bases clipped from V and 0 bases from J, the junction kept 12 bases outside the gene matches. Germline V lookup: CDR1 SGHVS, CDR2 FQNEAQ. The CDR3 contains 19 residues. The CDR3 coding sequence is TGTGCCAGCAGCAACCCCTTGCTAGCGGGGGGCCACTCCTACAATGAGCAGTTCTTC. Protein product: CASSNPLLAGGHSYNEQFF.

The gene calls are TRBV7-7 and TRBJ1-3; D gene ambiguous. The CDR3 spans 14 residues. With 11 bases removed from V and 0 bases from J, the gap between germline ends came to 14 bases. Germline V gene lookup returns CDR1 SSHAT and CDR2 FNYEAQ (reference sequence). CDR3 coding DNA: TGTGCCGTCGGTACCGACGGCTCTGGAAACACCATATATTTT. Encoded protein: CAVGTDGSGNTIYF.

The V call is TRBV9, the J call TRBJ2-7, with a possible D match to TRBD2 (6 bases). Near its end, the DNA agrees better with TRBJ2-1, so the J call may be wrong. CDR1 is SGDLS and CDR2 is YYNGEE in the germline V gene. CDR3 length: 16 amino acids. CDR3 nucleotide sequence: TGTGCCAGCAGCGTAGTGTCCGGGAGCTCCTACAATGAGCAGTTCTTC. Amino acid sequence: CASSVVSGSSYNEQFF.